The T cell receptor (beta chain) described here comes from a study of blood T cell repertoires in COVID-19. Profiled with immunoSEQ multiplex PCR; TCRdb holds only in-frame clones, not every one. The sample yields approximately 200,000 clones, approximately 86% seen once. Participants' reported clinical history set cohort assignment. Within 2 weeks before study entry, exposed participants met a COVID-19 case. Per germline, CDR1 SGHNT and CDR2 YYREEE (reference sequence). With 4 bases removed from V and 5 bases from J, the gap between germline ends came to 12 bases. The CDR3 extends over 13 amino acids.

This chain joins TRBV5-4 and TRBJ1-1; D is unclear. The sequence came from a young woman who had been exposed to COVID-19. The sample comprised PBMCs or T cells enriched from blood (not recorded which). CDR3 protein: CASSQTGWTEAFF. DNA for the CDR3: TGTGCCAGCAGCCAAACGGGGTGGACTGAAGCTTTCTTT.